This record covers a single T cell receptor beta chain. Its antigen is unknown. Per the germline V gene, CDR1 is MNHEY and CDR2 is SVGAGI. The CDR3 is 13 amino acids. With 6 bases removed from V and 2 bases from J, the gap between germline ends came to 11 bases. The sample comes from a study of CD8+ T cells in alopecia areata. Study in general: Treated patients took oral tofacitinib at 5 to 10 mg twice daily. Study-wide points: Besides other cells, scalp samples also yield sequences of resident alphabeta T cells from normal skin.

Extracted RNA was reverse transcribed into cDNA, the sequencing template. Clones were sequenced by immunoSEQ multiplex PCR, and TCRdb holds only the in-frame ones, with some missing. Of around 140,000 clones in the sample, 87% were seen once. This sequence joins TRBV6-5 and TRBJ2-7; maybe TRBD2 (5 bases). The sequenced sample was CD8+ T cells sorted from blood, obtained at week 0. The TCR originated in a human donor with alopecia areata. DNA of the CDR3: TGTGCCAGCAGCCTTGGACTGACCTACGAGCAGTACTTC. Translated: CASSLGLTYEQYF.